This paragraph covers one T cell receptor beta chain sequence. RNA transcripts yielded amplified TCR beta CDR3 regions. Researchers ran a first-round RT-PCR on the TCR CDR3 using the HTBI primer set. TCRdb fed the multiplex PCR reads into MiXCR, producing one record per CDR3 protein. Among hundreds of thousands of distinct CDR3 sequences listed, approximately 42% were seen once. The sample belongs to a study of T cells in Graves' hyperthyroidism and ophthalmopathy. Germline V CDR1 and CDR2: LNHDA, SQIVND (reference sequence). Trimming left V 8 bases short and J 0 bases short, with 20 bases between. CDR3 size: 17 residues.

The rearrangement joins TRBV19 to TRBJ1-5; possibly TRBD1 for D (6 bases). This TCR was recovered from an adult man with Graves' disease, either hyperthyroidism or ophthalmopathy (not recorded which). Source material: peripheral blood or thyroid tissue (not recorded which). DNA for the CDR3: TGTGCCAGTGGGTACGTGGGGGCACAATATAGCAATCAGCCCCAGCATTTT. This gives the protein CASGYVGAQYSNQPQHF. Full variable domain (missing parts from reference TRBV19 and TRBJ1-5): DGGITQSPKYLFRKEGQNVTLSCEQNLNHDAMYWYRQDPGQGLRLIYYSQIVNDFQKGDIAEGYSVSREKKESFPLTVTSAQKNPTAFYLCASGYVGAQYSNQPQHFGDGTRLSIL.